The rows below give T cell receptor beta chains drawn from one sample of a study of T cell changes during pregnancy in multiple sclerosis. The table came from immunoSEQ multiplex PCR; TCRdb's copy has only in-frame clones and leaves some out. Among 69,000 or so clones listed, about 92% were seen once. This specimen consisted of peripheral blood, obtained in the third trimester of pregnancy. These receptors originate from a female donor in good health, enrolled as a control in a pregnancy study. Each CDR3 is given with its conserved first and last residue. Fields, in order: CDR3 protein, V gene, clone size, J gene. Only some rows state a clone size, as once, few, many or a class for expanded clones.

CDR3aa: CRDPHRARVYEQYF; v_gene: TRBV29-1; abundance: -; j_gene: TRBJ2-7
CDR3aa: CSVEELAGADTQYF; v_gene: TRBV29-1; abundance: -; j_gene: TRBJ2-3
CDR3aa: CASSQEVGRESPGELFF; v_gene: TRBV4-3; abundance: -; j_gene: TRBJ2-2
CDR3aa: CSTGQGSGEQFF; v_gene: TRBV29-1; abundance: -; j_gene: TRBJ2-1
CDR3aa: CASGETSGRRTDTQYF; v_gene: TRBV5-1; abundance: -; j_gene: TRBJ2-3
CDR3aa: CASSPRTGGANYGYTF; v_gene: TRBV5-4; abundance: -; j_gene: TRBJ1-2
CDR3aa: CASSFSRGPEKLFF; v_gene: TRBV7-9; abundance: -; j_gene: TRBJ1-4
CDR3aa: CAFDRANTGELFF; v_gene: TRBV30; abundance: -; j_gene: TRBJ2-2
CDR3aa: CASSLGIAGGQETQYF; v_gene: TRBV5-1; abundance: -; j_gene: TRBJ2-5
CDR3aa: CASSMNAGESTDTQYF; v_gene: TRBV19; abundance: -; j_gene: TRBJ2-3
CDR3aa: CASSHGAPGQGGVETQYF; v_gene: TRBV27; abundance: -; j_gene: TRBJ2-5
CDR3aa: CASSESRGGGGEAFF; v_gene: TRBV10-1; abundance: -; j_gene: TRBJ1-1
CDR3aa: CASSQGQRNTEAFF; v_gene: TRBV18; abundance: few; j_gene: TRBJ1-1
CDR3aa: CASSASGVDTQYF; v_gene: TRBV9; abundance: -; j_gene: TRBJ2-3
CDR3aa: CASSQDRDRFSGNTIYF; v_gene: TRBV4-3; abundance: -; j_gene: TRBJ1-3
CDR3aa: CSAREYNEQFF; v_gene: TRBV20-1; abundance: -; j_gene: TRBJ2-1
CDR3aa: CASSLLQSANTGELFF; v_gene: TRBV4-1; abundance: -; j_gene: TRBJ2-2
CDR3aa: CSLFSRERYTDTQYF; v_gene: TRBV29-1; abundance: -; j_gene: TRBJ2-3
CDR3aa: CASSSSGGAAGELFF; v_gene: TRBV10-2; abundance: few; j_gene: TRBJ2-2
CDR3aa: CASSEGLDGYTF; v_gene: TRBV2; abundance: -; j_gene: TRBJ1-2
CDR3aa: CASSSGQSSGNTIYF; v_gene: TRBV18; abundance: -; j_gene: TRBJ1-3
CDR3aa: CASSVNREETQYF; v_gene: TRBV10-2; abundance: -; j_gene: TRBJ2-5
CDR3aa: CASSLRVLASTYNEQFF; v_gene: TRBV7-8; abundance: -; j_gene: TRBJ2-1
CDR3aa: CASSLGGTGFYEAFF; v_gene: TRBV7-6; abundance: -; j_gene: TRBJ1-1
CDR3aa: CASSYTRQGSNTEAFF; v_gene: TRBV6-5; abundance: -; j_gene: TRBJ1-1
CDR3aa: CASSFNPLVSSGELFF; v_gene: TRBV5-1; abundance: -; j_gene: TRBJ2-2
CDR3aa: CASSRLGGRANNEQFF; v_gene: TRBV7-2; abundance: few; j_gene: TRBJ2-1
CDR3aa: CASPLGGWSTGELFF; v_gene: TRBV21-1; abundance: -; j_gene: TRBJ2-2
CDR3aa: CASSLTSGVDNEQFF; v_gene: TRBV5-4; abundance: -; j_gene: TRBJ2-1
CDR3aa: CASSQGYRLAGKTYNEQFF; v_gene: TRBV4-3; abundance: -; j_gene: TRBJ2-1